This T cell receptor beta chain was found in a study of T cell repertoires in cytomegalovirus infection (dated by TCRdb to between 2018 and 2021). As for the study more broadly: Recently identified HLA-C-restricted CMV epitopes, whose presentation resists viral immunomodulation, were targeted by peptide stimulations together with well-studied HLA-B-restricted epitopes. Because public TCR beta signatures pointed to carriage of CMV infection together with the matching HLA type, the HLA type of each donor mattered for the analysis. Summary of the overall study and its limitations: The ex vivo response was dominated by HLA-C-restricted CMV-specific TCR beta clonotypes, which also provided the single most frequent clonotype in two of eight donors. In both this cohort and an independent roughly 350-donor cohort, the cumulative frequency of public TCR beta family members distinguished carriers of CMV infection plus the relevant HLA type.

A word on this clonotype: Its antigen specificity is not known. Per-nucleotide qualities are absent, and no much larger clonotype sits a single base away.

Sequences MNHGY (CDR1) and SAAAGT (CDR2) are obtained from the germline V gene. Trimming removed 8 bases from V and 2 bases from J, leaving 12 bases between the germline ends. From cysteine to phenylalanine, the CDR3 is 13 amino acids long. Only CDR3 DNA is held: 39 bases, read in frame from base 1. The meaning of the sample's treatment or condition label: in vitro stimulation with specific CMV peptide epitopes to enrich CMV-specific T cells. TCRdb names Illumina HiSeq 1500 as the instrument used. TCRdb trimmed the raw reads at Q25, called clones with MiXCR and kept productive beta chains. A single entry per CDR3 protein holds the most common genes and DNA from its merged rows. Recorded for this sample are 650,000 to 850,000 distinct CDR3 sequences; 25% to 35% of them occurred a single time. The ten most abundant clones make up roughly 13% of the sample.

The chain is made from TRBV6-8 and TRBJ1-2; TRBD1 is possibly the D segment (5 matching bases). Sequencing was performed on cultured CD8+ T cells from PBMCs, taken from culture after CMV antigen stimulation. The clonotype comes from a human donor in good health (CMV status not recorded). Some clones in this sample may be carry-over from other donors' samples. The CDR3 loop reads CASGPGLNYGYTF. The nucleotide sequence reads as follows: TGTGCCAGCGGCCCAGGGTTAAACTATGGCTACACCTTC.